This T cell receptor (beta chain) appears in the sequencing data of a study of cytomegalovirus exposure and HLA in healthy donors. CDR3 length equals 18 residues. CDR1 is LGHNA, CDR2 YSLEER, per germline. This clone turned up a few times. Its specificity is not known. Amplification used 60 Vbeta primers and 13 Jbeta primers. TCRdb's table, derived via immunoSEQ multiplex PCR, lists solely in-frame clones and lacks some. The sample holds some 220,000 clones, 70% to 80% seen once. Study findings and constraints: Most of the TCR beta V segments (in an earlier analysis) were productive either about 87% or about 30% of the time.

The chain links TRBV4-3 to TRBJ2-5; weak D call: TRBD1 (5 bases). The tail of the sequence fits TRBJ2-7 better, so the J call may be wrong. This sequence was found in a woman between 55 and 75 years old in good health and CMV-seropositive. Sequenced sample: PBMCs. The CDR3 region is CASSQGVKGRPLGYEQYF. The CDR3 DNA reads as TGCGCCAGCAGCCAAGGAGTCAAGGGGCGCCCCCTTGGCTACGAGCAGTACTTC.